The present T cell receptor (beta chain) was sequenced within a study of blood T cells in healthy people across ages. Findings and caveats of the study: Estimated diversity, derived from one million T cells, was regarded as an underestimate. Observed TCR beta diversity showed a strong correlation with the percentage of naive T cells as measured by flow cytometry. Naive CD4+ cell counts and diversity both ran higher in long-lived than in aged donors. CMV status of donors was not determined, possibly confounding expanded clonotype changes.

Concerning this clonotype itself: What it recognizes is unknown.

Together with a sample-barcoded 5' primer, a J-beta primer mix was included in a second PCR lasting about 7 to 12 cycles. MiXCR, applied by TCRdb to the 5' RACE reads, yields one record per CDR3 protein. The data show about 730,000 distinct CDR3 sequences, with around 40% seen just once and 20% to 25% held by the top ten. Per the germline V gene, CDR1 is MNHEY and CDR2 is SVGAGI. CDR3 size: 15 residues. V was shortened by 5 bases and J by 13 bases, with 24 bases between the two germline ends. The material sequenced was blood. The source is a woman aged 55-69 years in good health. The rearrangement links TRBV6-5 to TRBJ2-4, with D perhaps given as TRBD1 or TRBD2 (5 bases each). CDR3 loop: CASSRIPGTGREQYF. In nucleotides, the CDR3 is TGTGCCAGCAGTCGAATCCCCGGGACCGGACGTGAGCAGTACTTC.